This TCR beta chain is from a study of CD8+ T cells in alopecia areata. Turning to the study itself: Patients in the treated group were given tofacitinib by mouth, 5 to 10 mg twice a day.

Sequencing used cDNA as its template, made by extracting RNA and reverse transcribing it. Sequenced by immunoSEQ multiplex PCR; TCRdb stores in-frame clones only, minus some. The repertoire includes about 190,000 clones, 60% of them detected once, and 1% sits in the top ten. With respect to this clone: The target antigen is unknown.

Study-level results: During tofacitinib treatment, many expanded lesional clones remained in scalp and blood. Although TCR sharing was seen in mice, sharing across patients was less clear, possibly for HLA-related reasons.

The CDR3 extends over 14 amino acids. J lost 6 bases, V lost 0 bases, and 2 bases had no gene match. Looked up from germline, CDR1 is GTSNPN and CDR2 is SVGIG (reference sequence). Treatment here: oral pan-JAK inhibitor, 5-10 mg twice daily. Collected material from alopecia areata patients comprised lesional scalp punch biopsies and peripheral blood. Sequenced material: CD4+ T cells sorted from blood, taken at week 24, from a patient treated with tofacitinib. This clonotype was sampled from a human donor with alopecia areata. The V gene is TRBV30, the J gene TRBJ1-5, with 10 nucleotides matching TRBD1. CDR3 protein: CAWSVRDRGQPQHF. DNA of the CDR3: TGTGCCTGGAGTGTACGGGACAGGGGTCAGCCCCAGCATTTT.